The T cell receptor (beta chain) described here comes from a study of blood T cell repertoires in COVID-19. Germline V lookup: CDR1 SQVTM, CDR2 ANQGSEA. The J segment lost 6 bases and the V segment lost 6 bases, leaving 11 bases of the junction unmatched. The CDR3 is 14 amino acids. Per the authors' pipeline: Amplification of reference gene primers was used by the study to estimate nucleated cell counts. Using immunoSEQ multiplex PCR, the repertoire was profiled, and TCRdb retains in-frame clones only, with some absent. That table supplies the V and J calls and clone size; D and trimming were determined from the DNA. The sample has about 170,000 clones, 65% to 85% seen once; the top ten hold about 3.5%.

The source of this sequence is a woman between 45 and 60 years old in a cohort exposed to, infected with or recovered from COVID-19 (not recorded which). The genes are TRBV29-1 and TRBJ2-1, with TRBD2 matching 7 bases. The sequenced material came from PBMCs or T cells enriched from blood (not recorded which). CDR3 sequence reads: CSVKTSRTFNEQFF. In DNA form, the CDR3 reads TGCAGCGTCAAGACTAGCAGAACTTTCAATGAGCAGTTCTTC.